What follows describes a single T cell receptor (beta chain). Its antigen is undetermined. The V gene's germline CDR1 is SNHLY and CDR2 FYNNEI. V dropped 6 bases and J dropped 0 bases, with 6 bases sitting between them. This CDR3 is 13 amino acids long. This specimen belongs to a study of graft-versus-host responses after intestinal transplantation. Study-level background: Grafts that recipients had were multivisceral, liver-intestinal, or isolated intestinal transplants. Findings and caveats of the study: Analysis identified GvH clones in recipient marrow, with some appearing first in ileum or blood. Patients who carried graft-donor T cell macrochimerism also had high graft-versus-host to host-versus-graft clonal ratios in their allografts. Early HvG declines after transplant were associated with peak circulating GvH clone levels.

Clones were sequenced by immunoSEQ multiplex PCR, and TCRdb holds only the in-frame ones, with some missing. The profile covers about 40,000 clones, with over 85% appearing a single time and around 6.8% taken by the ten largest. This TCR came from a human patient who received an intestinal transplant, so some T cells may come from the graft donor. The chain links TRBV2 to TRBJ1-3, with D perhaps matching TRBD1 (5 bases). The sequenced sample was PBMCs, obtained less than 280 days after transplant. The DNA for the CDR3 is TGTGCCAGCAGGGGACTCTCTGGAAACACCATATATTTT. Translated, it gives CASRGLSGNTIYF.